One sample yielded the 8 T cell receptor beta chains listed below, sequenced in a study of T cell repertoires in cytomegalovirus infection. Via MiXCR, TCRdb re-called the reads, giving one row per CDR3 protein. The sample records roughly 860,000 distinct CDR3 sequences, over 25% being singletons. These receptors have no identified antigens. The input for sequencing was cultured CD8+ T cells from PBMCs, taken from culture after CMV antigen stimulation. The receptor set was obtained from a human donor in good health (CMV status not recorded). Some clones in this sample may be carry-over from other donors' samples.

About this clonotype itself: A read error may be the cause here, since a much bigger clone is one base away. This sequence joins TRBV20-1 and TRBJ2-1; the match to TRBD1 covers 7 bases. This CDR3 spans 12 amino acids. In germline, CDR1 is DFQATT, CDR2 SNEGSKA (reference sequence). Losses at the gene ends were 3 bases for V and 15 bases for J; bases not matched to a gene: 11. The CDR3 loop reads CSASVGGAERFF. The CDR3 DNA follows: TGCAGTGCTAGCGTAGGGGGCGCAGAAAGGTTCTTC.

This clonotype was counted a few times. This chain connects TRBV9 to TRBJ2-5; no reliable D call. Trimming stripped 2 bases from V and 4 bases from J, with 12 bases between. This CDR3 has 14 residues. Per the germline V gene, CDR1 is SGDLS and CDR2 is YYNGEE. The CDR3 loop reads CASSVADTRETQYF. The CDR3 nucleotides are TGTGCCAGCAGCGTTGCAGACACTCGAGAGACCCAGTACTTC.

V gene TRBV6-5 combines with J gene TRBJ1-3; tentative D call: TRBD1 (5 bases). With 0 bases removed from V and 2 bases from J, the gap between germline ends came to 14 bases. The CDR3 runs to 17 residues. Germline loops: CDR1 MNHEY, CDR2 SVGAGI. Written as DNA, the CDR3 is TGTGCCAGCAGTTACTCCTTGCGGGGGGGTCCTGGAAACACCATATATTTT. It translates to CASSYSLRGGPGNTIYF.

Written as DNA, the CDR3 is TGTGCCACCCCAACAGGGGGCGGGCATGGCTACACCTTC. It specifies CATPTGGGHGYTF. V usage is TRBV2 and J usage is TRBJ1-2; the match to TRBD1 covers 9 bases. After removal of 10 bases from V and 6 bases from J, the junction contained 9 bases not matched to a gene. This CDR3 is built from 13 residues. CDR1 is SNHLY and CDR2 is FYNNEI in the germline V gene.

This clonotype was counted a few times. This rearrangement joins TRBV20-1 to TRBJ1-5, with D hard to call. Per germline, CDR1 DFQATT and CDR2 SNEGSKA (reference sequence). The CDR3 spans 15 residues. The V end lost 1 base, the J end lost 0 bases, and 10 bases lay between the germline ends. CDR3 DNA: TGCAGTGCTAGAGTTATGTCCGATAGCAATCAGCCCCAGCATTTT. It translates to CSARVMSDSNQPQHF.

J is TRBJ1-1 and V is TRBV5-1; the D is unclear. CDR3 length: 15 residues. V was pared by 0 bases and J by 6 bases, with 15 bases between. Germline CDR1 and CDR2: SGHRS and YFSETQ. Written as DNA, the CDR3 is TGCGCCAGCAGCTTGGCCTTCCAGGACTGGTCTGAAGCTTTCTTT. Its translation is CASSLAFQDWSEAFF.

This rearrangement joins TRBV7-6 to TRBJ2-3; 8 bases map to TRBD2. The CDR3 has 15 residues. In germline, CDR1 is SGHVS, CDR2 FNYEAQ. Trimming cost V 1 base and J 4 bases; bases outside gene matches: 4. CDR3: CASSLVGGAPDTQYF. CDR3 nucleotide sequence: TGTGCCAGCAGCTTAGTCGGGGGGGCCCCAGATACGCAGTATTTT.

The rearrangement joins TRBV12-5 to TRBJ2-5; 7 bases map to TRBD1. Germline loops: CDR1 LGHNT, CDR2 FRNRAP. J was trimmed by 4 bases and V by 2 bases; bases with no gene match: 13. This CDR3 is 17 amino acids long. The DNA for the CDR3 is TGTGCTAGTGGTTTGTGGAACAGGGGCCTACGGGTAGAGACCCAGTACTTC. Translating gives CASGLWNRGLRVETQYF. The variable domain in full, with the rest retrieved from reference TRBV12-5 and TRBJ2-5, is DARVTQTPRHKVTEMGQEVTMRCQPILGHNTVFWYRQTMMQGLELLAYFRNRAPLDDSGMPKDRFSAEMPDATLATLKIQPSEPRDSAVYFCASGLWNRGLRVETQYFGPGTRLLVL.